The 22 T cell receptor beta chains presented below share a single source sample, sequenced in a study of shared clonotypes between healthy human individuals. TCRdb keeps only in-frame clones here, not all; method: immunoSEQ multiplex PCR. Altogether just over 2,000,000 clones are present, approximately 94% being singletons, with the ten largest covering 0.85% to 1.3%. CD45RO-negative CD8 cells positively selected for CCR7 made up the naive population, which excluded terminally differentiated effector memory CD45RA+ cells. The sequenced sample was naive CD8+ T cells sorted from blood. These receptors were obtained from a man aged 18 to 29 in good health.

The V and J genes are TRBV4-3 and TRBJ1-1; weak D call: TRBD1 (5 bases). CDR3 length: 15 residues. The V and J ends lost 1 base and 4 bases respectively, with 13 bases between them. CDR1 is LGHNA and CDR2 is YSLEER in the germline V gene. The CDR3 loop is CASSQGRQGGTEAFF. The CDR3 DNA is TGCGCCAGCAGCCAAGGGCGGCAGGGAGGCACTGAAGCTTTCTTT.

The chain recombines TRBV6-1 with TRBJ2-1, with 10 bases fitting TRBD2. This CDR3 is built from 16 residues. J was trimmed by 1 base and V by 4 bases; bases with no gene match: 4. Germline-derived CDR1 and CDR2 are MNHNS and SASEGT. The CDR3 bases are TGTGCCAGCAGTGTACAAGCGGGGGGGTCCTACAATGAGCAGTTCTTC. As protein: CASSVQAGGSYNEQFF.

CDR3 residues: CASSRTGGEAFF. CDR3 in DNA: TGTGCCAGCAGTCGGACAGGGGGAGAAGCTTTCTTT. The chain joins TRBV11-1 to TRBJ1-1; 10 bases agree with TRBD1. CDR3 size: 12 residues. V shed 6 bases and J 8 bases; nucleotides not matched to a gene: 3. CDR1 is SGHAT, CDR2 FQDESV, per germline (reference sequence).

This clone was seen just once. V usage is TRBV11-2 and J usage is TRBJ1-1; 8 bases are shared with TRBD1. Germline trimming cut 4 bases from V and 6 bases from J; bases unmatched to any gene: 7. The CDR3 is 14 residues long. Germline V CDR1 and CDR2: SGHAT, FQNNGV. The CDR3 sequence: CASSSSGGAAEAFF. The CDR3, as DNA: TGTGCCAGCAGCTCCTCAGGGGGCGCGGCTGAAGCTTTCTTT.

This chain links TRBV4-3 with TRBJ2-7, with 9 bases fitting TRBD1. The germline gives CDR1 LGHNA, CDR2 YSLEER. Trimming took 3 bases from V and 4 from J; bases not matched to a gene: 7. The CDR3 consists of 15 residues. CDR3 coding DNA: TGCGCCAGCAGCCAGGTTCGACAGGGGGAGTACGAGCAGTACTTC. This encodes CASSQVRQGEYEQYF.

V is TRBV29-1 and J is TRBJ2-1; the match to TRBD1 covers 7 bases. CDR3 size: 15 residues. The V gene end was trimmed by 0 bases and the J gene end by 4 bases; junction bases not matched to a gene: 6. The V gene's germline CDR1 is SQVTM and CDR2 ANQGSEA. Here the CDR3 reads CSVEEEGGRYNEQFF. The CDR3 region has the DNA TGCAGCGTTGAAGAGGAAGGGGGCAGGTACAATGAGCAGTTCTTC.

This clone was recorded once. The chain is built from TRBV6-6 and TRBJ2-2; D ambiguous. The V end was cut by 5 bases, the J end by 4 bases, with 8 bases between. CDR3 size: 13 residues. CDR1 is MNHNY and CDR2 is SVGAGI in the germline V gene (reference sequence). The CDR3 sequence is CASSRTATGELFF. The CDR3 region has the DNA TGTGCCAGCAGTAGGACGGCCACCGGGGAGCTGTTTTTT.

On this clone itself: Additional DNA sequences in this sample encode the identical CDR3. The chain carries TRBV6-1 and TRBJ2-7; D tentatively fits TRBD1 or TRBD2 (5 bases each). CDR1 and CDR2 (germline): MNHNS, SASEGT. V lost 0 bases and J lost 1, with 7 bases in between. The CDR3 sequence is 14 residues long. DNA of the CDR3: TGTGCCAGCAGTGAAGCGGGACGGTCCTACGAGCAGTACTTC. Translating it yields CASSEAGRSYEQYF.

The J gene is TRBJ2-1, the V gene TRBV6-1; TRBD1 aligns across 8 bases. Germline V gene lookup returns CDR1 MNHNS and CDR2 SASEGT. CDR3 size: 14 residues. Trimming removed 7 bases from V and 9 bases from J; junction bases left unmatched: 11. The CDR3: CASTRYRGNIEQFF. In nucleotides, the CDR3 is TGTGCCAGCACTAGGTACAGGGGGAACATTGAGCAGTTCTTC.

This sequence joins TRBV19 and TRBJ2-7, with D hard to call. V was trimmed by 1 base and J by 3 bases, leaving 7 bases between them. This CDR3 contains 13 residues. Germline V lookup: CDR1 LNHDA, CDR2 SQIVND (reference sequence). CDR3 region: CASSIAEYYEQYF. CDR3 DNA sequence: TGTGCCAGTAGTATAGCAGAATACTACGAGCAGTACTTC.

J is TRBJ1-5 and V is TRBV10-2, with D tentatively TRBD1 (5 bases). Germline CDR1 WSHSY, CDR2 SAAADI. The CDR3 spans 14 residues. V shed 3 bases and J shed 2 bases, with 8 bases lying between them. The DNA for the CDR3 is TGCGCCAGCAGTGATTGGGGGGGCAATCAGCCCCAGCATTTT. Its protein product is CASSDWGGNQPQHF.

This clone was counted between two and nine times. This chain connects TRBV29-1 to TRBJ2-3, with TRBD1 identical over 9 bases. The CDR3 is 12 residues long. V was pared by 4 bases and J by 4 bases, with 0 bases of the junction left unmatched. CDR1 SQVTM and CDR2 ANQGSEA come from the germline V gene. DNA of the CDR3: TGCAGCGTTGGGACAGGGGCAGATACGCAGTATTTT. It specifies CSVGTGADTQYF.

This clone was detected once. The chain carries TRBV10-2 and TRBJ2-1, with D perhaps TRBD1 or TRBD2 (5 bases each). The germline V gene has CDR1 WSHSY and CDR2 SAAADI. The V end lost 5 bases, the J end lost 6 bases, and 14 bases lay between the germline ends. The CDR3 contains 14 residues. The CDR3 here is CASSIGESGNEQFF. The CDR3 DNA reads TGCGCCAGCAGTATAGGGGAGTCGGGCAATGAGCAGTTCTTC.

The CDR3 sequence: CASSLGTEKYF. The CDR3, as DNA: TGTGCCAGCAGTTTAGGGACAGAGAAGTACTTC. The chain joins TRBV27 to TRBJ2-7; the match to TRBD1 covers 7 bases. With V trimmed by 2 bases and J by 11 bases, 3 bases remained unmatched. Germline V gives CDR1 MNHEY, CDR2 SMNVEV (reference sequence). There are 11 residues in the CDR3.

The CDR3 is CASRTPLLRTGERNEQFF. The CDR3 DNA sequence: TGTGCCAGCAGGACCCCCCTCCTGAGAACCGGGGAGAGGAATGAGCAGTTCTTC. This chain links TRBV2 with TRBJ2-1; TRBD2 might be the D (5 bases). Germline loops: CDR1 SNHLY, CDR2 FYNNEI. The V and J ends lost 6 bases and 7 bases respectively, with 28 bases between them. The length of the CDR3 is 18 residues.

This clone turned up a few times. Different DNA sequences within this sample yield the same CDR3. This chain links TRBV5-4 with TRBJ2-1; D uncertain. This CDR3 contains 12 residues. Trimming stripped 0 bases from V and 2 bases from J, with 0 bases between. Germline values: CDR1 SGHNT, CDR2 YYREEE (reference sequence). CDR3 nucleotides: TGTGCCAGCAGCTTGGCCTACAATGAGCAGTTCTTC. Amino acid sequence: CASSLAYNEQFF.

The CDR3 region is CAISPPGDDEQYF. CDR3 in DNA: TGTGCCATCAGTCCCCCAGGGGACGACGAGCAGTACTTC. J is TRBJ2-7 and V is TRBV10-3; possible D gene TRBD1, 6 bases. Germline CDR1 and CDR2: ENHRY and SYGVKD. Trimming pared 5 bases from V and 5 bases from J, leaving 13 bases between. This CDR3 region has 13 residues.

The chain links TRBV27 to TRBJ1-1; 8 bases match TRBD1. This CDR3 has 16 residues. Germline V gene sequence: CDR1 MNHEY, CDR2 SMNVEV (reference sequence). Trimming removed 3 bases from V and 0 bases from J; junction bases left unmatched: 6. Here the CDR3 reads CASSFSTGEMNTEAFF. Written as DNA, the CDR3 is TGTGCCAGCAGTTTTTCGACAGGGGAGATGAACACTGAAGCTTTCTTT.

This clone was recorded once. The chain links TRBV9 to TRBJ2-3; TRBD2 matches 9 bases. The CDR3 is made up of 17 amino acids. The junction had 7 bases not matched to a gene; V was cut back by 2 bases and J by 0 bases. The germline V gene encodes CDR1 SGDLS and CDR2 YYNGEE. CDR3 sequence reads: CASSVPIAGGSTDTQYF. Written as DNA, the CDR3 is TGTGCCAGCAGCGTCCCCATCGCGGGGGGGAGCACAGATACGCAGTATTTT.

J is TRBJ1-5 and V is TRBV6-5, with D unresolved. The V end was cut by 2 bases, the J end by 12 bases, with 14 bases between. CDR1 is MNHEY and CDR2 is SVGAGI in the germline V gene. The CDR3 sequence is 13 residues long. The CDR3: CASSYKGTSIQHF. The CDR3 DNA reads TGTGCCAGCAGTTACAAGGGCACATCAATCCAGCATTTT.

This chain's CDR3 is CASSTSAGGNTIYF. The CDR3 region has the DNA TGTGCCAGCAGTACATCGGCCGGCGGAAACACCATATATTTT. V is TRBV6-6 and J is TRBJ1-3; D not certain. V shed 5 bases and J shed 4 bases, with 12 bases lying between them. The CDR3 is 14 amino acids. Germline assignment: CDR1 MNHNY and CDR2 SVGAGI (reference sequence).

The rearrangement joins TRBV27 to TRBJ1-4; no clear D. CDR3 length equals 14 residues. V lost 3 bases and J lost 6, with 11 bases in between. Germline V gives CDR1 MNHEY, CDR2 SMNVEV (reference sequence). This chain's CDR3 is CASSFGGLDEKLFF. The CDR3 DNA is TGTGCCAGCAGTTTCGGCGGACTTGATGAAAAACTGTTTTTT.